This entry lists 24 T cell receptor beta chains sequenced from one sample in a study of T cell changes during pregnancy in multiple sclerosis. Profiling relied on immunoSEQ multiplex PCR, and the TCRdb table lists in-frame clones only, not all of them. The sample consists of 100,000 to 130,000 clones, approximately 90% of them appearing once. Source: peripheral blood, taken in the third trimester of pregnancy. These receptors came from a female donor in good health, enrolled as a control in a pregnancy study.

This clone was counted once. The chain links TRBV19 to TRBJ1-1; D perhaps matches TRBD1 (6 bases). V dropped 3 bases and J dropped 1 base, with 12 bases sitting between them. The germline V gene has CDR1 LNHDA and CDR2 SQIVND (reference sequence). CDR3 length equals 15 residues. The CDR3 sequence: CASSISGDGNTEAFF. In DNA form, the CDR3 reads TGTGCCAGTAGTATTTCAGGGGACGGGAACACTGAAGCTTTCTTT.

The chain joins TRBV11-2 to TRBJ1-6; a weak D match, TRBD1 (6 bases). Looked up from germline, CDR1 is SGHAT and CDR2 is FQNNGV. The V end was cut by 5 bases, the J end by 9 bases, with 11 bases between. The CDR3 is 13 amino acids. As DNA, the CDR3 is TGTGCCAGCAGCCGACAGGAAAGTTCACCCCTCCACTTT. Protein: CASSRQESSPLHF.

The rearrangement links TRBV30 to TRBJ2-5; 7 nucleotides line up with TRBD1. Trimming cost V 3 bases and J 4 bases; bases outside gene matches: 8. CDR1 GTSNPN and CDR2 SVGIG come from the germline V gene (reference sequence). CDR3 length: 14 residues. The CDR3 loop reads CAWRSGQAVETQYF. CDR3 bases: TGTGCCTGGAGATCAGGACAGGCGGTAGAGACCCAGTACTTC.

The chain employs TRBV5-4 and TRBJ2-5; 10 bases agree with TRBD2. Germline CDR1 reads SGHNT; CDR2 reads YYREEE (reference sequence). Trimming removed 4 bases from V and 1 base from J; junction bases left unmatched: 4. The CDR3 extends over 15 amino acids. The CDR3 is CASSGSGGTQETQYF. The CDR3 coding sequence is TGTGCCAGCAGCGGTAGCGGGGGGACCCAAGAGACCCAGTACTTC. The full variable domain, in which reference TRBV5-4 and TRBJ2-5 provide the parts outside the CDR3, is ETGVTQSPTHLIKTRGQQVTLRCSSQSGHNTVSWYQQALGQGPQFIFQYYREEENGRGNFPPRFSGLQFPNYSSELNVNALELDDSALYLCASSGSGGTQETQYFGPGTRLLVL.

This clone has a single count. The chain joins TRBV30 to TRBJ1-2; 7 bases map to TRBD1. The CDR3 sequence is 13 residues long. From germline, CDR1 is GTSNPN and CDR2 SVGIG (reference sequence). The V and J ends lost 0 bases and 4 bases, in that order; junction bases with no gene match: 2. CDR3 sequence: CAWSVEGAYGYTF. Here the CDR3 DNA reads TGTGCCTGGAGTGTGGAGGGGGCCTATGGCTACACCTTC.

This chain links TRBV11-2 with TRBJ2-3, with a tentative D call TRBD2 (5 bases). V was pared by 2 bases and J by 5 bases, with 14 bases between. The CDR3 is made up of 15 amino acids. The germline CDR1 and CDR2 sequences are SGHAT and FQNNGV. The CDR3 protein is CASSLLSGRLDTQYF. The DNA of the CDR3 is TGTGCCAGCAGCTTACTCAGCGGCAGATTAGATACGCAGTATTTT.

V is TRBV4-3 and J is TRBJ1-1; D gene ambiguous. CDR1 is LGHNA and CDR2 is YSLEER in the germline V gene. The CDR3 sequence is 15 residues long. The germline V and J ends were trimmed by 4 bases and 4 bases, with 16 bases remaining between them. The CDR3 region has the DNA TGCGCCAGCAGCCTATTTTCTTCGGGAAGCACTGAAGCTTTCTTT. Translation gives CASSLFSSGSTEAFF.

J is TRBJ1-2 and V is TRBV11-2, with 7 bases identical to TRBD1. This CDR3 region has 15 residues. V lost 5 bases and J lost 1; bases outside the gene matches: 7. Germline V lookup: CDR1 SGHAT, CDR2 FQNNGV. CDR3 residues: CASSRRDRYNYGYTF. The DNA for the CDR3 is TGTGCCAGCAGCCGCCGGGACAGATATAACTATGGCTACACCTTC.

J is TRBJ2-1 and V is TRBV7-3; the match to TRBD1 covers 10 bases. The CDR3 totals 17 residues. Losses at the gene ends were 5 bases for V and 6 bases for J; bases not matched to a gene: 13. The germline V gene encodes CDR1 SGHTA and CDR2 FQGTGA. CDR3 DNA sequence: TGTGCCAGCAGCCCAAGTCCGGGGACAGGGGCCCTCAATGAGCAGTTCTTC. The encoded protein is CASSPSPGTGALNEQFF. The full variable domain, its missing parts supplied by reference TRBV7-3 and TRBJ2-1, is GAGVSQTPSNKVTEKGKYVELRCDPISGHTALYWYRQSLGQGPEFLIYFQGTGAADDSGLPNDRFFAVRPEGSVSTLKIQRTERGDSAVYLCASSPSPGTGALNEQFFGPGTRLTVL.

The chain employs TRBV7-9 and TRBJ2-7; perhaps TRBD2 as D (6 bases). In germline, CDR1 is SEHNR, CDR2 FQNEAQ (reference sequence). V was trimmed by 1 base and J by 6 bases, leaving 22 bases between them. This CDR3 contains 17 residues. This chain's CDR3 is CASSLGEWDPSEGEQYF. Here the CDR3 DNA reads TGTGCCAGCAGCTTAGGAGAGTGGGACCCTTCGGAGGGCGAGCAGTACTTC.

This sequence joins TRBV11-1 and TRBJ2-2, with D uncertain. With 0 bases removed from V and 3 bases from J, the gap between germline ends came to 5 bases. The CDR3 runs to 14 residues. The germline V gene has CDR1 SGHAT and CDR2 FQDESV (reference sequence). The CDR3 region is CASSLARYTGELFF. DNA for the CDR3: TGTGCCAGCAGCTTAGCGAGGTACACCGGGGAGCTGTTTTTT.

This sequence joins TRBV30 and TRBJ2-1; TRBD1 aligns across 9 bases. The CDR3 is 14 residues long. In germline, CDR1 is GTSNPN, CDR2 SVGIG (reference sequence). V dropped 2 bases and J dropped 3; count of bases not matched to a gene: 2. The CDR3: CAWSTGQGYNEQFF. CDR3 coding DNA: TGTGCCTGGAGTACGGGACAGGGCTACAATGAGCAGTTCTTC. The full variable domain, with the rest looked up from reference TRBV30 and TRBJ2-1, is SQTIHQWPATLVQPVGSPLSLECTVEGTSNPNLYWYRQAAGRGLQLLFYSVGIGQISSEVPQNLSASRPQDRQFILSSKKLLLSDSGFYLCAWSTGQGYNEQFFGPGTRLTVL.

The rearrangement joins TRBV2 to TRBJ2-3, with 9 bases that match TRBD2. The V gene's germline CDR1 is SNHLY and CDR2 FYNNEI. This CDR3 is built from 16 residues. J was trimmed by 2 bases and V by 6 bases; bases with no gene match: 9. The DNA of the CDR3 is TGTGCCAGCAGCGAAAGACTAGCGGTTACCACAGATACGCAGTATTTT. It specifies CASSERLAVTTDTQYF.

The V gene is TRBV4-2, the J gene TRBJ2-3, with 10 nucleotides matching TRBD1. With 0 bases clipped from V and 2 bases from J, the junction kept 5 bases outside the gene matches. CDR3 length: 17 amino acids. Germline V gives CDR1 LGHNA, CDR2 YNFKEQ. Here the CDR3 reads CASSQEGTGAPTDTQYF. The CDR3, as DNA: TGTGCCAGCAGCCAAGAGGGGACAGGGGCCCCCACAGATACGCAGTATTTT.

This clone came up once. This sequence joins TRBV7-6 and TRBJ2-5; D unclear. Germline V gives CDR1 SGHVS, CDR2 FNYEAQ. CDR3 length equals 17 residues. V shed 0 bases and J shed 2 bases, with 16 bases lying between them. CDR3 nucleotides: TGTGCCAGCAGCTTAGCCTCTGCGGCCACTATTCAAGAGACCCAGTACTTC. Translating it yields CASSLASAATIQETQYF.

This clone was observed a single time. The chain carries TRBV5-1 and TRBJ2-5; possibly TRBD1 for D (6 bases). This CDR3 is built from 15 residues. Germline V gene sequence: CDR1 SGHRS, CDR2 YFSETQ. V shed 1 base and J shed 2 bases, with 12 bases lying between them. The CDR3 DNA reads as TGCGCCAGCAGCTTGCAGACAGGCCTACAAGAGACCCAGTACTTC. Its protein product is CASSLQTGLQETQYF.

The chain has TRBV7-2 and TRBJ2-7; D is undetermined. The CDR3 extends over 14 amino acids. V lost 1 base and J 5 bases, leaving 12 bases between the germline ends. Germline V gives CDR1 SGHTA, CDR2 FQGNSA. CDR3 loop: CASSLGIAADEQYF. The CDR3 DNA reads TGTGCCAGCAGCTTAGGGATCGCGGCTGACGAGCAGTACTTC.

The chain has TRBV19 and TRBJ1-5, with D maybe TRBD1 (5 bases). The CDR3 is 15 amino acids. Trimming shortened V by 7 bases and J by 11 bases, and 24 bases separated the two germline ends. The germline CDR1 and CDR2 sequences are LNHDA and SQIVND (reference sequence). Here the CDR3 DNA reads TGTGCCAGTAAAGGTCTGGGCCAGGGTATGTTAGCCCAGCATTTT. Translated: CASKGLGQGMLAQHF.

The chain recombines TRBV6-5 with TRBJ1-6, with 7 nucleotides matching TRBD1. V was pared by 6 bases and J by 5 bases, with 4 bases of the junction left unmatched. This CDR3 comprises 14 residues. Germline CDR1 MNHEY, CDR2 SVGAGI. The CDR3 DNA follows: TGTGCCAGCAGGCGACAGGGCAATAATTCACCCCTCCACTTT. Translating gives CASRRQGNNSPLHF.

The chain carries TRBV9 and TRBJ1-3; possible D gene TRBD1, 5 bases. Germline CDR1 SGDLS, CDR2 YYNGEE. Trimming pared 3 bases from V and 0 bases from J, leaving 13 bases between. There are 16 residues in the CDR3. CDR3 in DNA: TGTGCCAGCAGCGCCGGGGAGGGGAACTCTGGAAACACCATATATTTT. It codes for CASSAGEGNSGNTIYF.

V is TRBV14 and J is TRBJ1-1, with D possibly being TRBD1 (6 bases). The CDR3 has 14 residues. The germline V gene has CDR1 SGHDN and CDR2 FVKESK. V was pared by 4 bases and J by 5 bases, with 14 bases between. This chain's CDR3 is CASSPVGGQTEAFF. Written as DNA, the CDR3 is TGTGCCAGCAGCCCGGTGGGGGGGCAGACTGAAGCTTTCTTT.

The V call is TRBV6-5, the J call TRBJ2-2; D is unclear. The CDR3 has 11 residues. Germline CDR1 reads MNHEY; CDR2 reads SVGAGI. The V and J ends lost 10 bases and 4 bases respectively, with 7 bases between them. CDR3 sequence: CATHLTGELFF. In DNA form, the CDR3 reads TGTGCCACACATCTCACCGGGGAGCTGTTTTTT.

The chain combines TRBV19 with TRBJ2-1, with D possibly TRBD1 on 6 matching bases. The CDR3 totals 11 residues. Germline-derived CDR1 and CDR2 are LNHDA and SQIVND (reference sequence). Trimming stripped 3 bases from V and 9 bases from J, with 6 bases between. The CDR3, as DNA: TGTGCCAGTAGTATCAGGGGTGAGCAGTTCTTC. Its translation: CASSIRGEQFF.

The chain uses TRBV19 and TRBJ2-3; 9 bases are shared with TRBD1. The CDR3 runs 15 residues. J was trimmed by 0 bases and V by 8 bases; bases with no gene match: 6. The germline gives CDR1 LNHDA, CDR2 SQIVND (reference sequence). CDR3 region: CASWGTGSSTDTQYF. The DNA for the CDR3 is TGTGCCAGTTGGGGGACAGGGTCTAGCACAGATACGCAGTATTTT.